One sample yielded the 7 T cell receptor beta chains listed below, sequenced in a study of regulatory T cells in long-lasting Graves disease. As to time point: newly diagnosed GD, antithyroid drugs for less than 3 months. PBMC RNA was the source of the TCR library. The authors built TCR beta libraries using iRepertoire HTBI primers and Arm-PCR of CDR3 regions. TCRdb passed the multiplex PCR reads through MiXCR, listing each CDR3 protein once. This table has 200,000 to 250,000 distinct CDR3 sequences, roughly 18% appearing once. The sequences come from peripheral blood mononuclear cells (PBMCs), collected at new diagnosis, from a patient treated with antithyroid drugs. The receptors stem from a female donor with Graves disease.

This clonotype was seen a handful of times. CDR3 nucleotides: TGTGCCAGCAGCTTAGGGACTAGCGGGAGGGGGGCGGGAGATACGCAGTATTTT. Its translation is CASSLGTSGRGAGDTQYF. The V and J genes are TRBV7-2 and TRBJ2-3; 15 bases are a match to TRBD2. V was clipped by 1 base and J by 5 bases; unmatched bases: 7. Germline assignment: CDR1 SGHTA and CDR2 FQGNSA. The CDR3 has 18 amino acids.

This clonotype was detected ten times or more. Here the CDR3 reads CATSDLTSGSTDTQYF. As DNA, the CDR3 is TGTGCCACCAGTGACCTCACTAGCGGGAGCACAGATACGCAGTATTTT. The chain combines TRBV24-1 with TRBJ2-3; 9 bases match TRBD2. Germline V gives CDR1 KGHDR, CDR2 SFDVKD. The CDR3 covers 16 residues. Germline trimming cut 4 bases from V and 0 bases from J; bases unmatched to any gene: 4.

The table lists this clonotype with many counts. As DNA, the CDR3 is TGTGCCAGCAGCGGGACTAGCGGGAGGAACACCGGGGAGCTGTTTTTT. Translated, it gives CASSGTSGRNTGELFF. The chain carries TRBV9 and TRBJ2-2, with 13 positions matching TRBD2. V trimming: 3 bases; J trimming: 1 base; junction bases outside the gene matches: 0. The CDR3 spans 16 residues. Germline-derived CDR1 and CDR2 are SGDLS and YYNGEE.

This clonotype came up many times. The chain joins TRBV12-3 or TRBV12-4 to TRBJ2-1, with unresolved D. This CDR3 is built from 15 residues. Trimming cost V 3 bases and J 3 bases, with 12 bases left between them. CDR3 DNA: TGTGCCAGCAGTTTTAGTAGCAGATACTACAATGAGCAGTTCTTC. Encoded protein: CASSFSSRYYNEQFF.

This clonotype showed up many times. This chain joins TRBV6-5 and TRBJ1-4; 7 bases fit TRBD1. Germline values: CDR1 MNHEY, CDR2 SVGAGI. Trimming took 2 bases from V and 0 from J; bases not matched to a gene: 3. There are 16 residues in the CDR3. CDR3 protein: CASSYVTGATNEKLFF. CDR3 sequence (DNA): TGTGCCAGCAGTTACGTTACAGGGGCAACTAATGAAAAACTGTTTTTT.

The rearrangement uses TRBV11-3 and TRBJ2-5; 7 nucleotides match TRBD1. The germline V gene encodes CDR1 SGHNT and CDR2 YENEEA. The CDR3 length is 15 residues. J was trimmed by 5 bases and V by 4 bases; bases with no gene match: 10. CDR3 loop: CASSSTARQGETQYF. The CDR3 coding sequence is TGTGCCAGCAGCTCCACCGCGAGACAGGGTGAGACCCAGTACTTC.

This clonotype was seen ten or more times. The CDR3 loop is CASSHSGRVIDEQFF. The CDR3 DNA sequence: TGTGCCAGTAGTCATAGCGGGAGAGTAATCGATGAGCAGTTCTTC. The chain combines TRBV19 with TRBJ2-1; 9 nucleotides match TRBD2. V gave up 5 bases and J gave up 8 bases; unmatched junction bases: 10. This CDR3 has 15 amino acids. The germline gives CDR1 LNHDA, CDR2 SQIVND (reference sequence).